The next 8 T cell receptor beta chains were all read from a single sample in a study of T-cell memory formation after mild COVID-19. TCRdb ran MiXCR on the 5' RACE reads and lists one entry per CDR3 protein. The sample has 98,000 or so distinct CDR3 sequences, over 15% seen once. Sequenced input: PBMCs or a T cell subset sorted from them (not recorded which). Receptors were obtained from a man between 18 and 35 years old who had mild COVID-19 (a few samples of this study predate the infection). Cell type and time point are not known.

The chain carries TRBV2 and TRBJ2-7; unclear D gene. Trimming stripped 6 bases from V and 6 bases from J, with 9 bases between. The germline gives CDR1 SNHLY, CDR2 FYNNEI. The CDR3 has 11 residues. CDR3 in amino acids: CASRVSVEQYF. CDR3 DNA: TGTGCCAGCAGGGTATCCGTCGAGCAGTACTTC.

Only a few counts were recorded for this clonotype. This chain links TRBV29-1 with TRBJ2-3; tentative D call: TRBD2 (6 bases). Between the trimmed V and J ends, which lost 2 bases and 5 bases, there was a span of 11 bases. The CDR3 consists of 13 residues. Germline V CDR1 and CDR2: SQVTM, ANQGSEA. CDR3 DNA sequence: TGCAGCGTTGAACGGGGGATCGGAGATACGCAGTATTTT. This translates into CSVERGIGDTQYF.

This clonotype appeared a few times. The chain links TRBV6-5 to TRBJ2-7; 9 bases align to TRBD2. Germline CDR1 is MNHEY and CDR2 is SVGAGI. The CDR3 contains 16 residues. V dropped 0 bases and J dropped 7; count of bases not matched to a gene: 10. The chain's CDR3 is CASSYSGIAGAWEQYF. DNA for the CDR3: TGTGCCAGCAGTTACTCTGGGATAGCGGGGGCCTGGGAGCAGTACTTC.

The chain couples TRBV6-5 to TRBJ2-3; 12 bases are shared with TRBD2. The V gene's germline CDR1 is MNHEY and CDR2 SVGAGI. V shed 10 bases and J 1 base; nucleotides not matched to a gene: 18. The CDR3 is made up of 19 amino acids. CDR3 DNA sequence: TGTGCCACCCCCACCCTCGTAACTAGCGGGGGGAAGGGCACAGATACGCAGTATTTT. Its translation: CATPTLVTSGGKGTDTQYF.

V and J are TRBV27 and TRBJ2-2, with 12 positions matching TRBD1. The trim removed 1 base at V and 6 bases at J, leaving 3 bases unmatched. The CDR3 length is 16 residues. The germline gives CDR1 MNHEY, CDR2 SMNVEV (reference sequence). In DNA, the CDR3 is TGTGCCAGCAGTTTATTGGGGACAGGGGGCTCCGGGGAGCTGTTTTTT. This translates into CASSLLGTGGSGELFF.

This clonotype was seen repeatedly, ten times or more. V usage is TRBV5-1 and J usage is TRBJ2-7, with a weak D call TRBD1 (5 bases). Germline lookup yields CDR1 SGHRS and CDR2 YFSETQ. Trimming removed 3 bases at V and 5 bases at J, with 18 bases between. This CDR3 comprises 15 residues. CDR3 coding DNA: TGCGCCAGCAGCTCATTGACTGACCCAGGGAACGAGCAGTACTTC. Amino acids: CASSSLTDPGNEQYF.

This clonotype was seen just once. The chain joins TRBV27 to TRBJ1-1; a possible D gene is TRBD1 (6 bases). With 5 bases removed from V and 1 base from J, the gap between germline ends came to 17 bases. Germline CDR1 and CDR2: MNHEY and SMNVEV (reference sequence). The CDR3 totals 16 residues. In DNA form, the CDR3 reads TGTGCCAGCAGTGTGGGTTGGAGGGGGTCGAACACTGAAGCTTTCTTT. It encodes CASSVGWRGSNTEAFF.

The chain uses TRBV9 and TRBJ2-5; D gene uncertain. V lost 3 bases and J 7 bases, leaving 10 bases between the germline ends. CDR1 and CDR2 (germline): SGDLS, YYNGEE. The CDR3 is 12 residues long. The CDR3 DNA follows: TGTGCCAGCAGCGACATGCTTGGGACCCAGTACTTC. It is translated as CASSDMLGTQYF.